The 27 T cell receptor beta chains given below trace back to one sample, sequenced in a study of blood T cell repertoires in COVID-19. Clones were read by immunoSEQ multiplex PCR, and TCRdb kept only the in-frame ones, dropping some. The sample includes 70,000 to 100,000 clones, around nine tenths of them seen just once. Material: peripheral blood. These receptors were collected from a woman aged 80 or older with acute or convalescent COVID-19.

The rearrangement joins TRBV12-3 or TRBV12-4 to TRBJ1-5; D not certain. V was trimmed by 8 bases and J by 4 bases, leaving 12 bases between them. This CDR3 contains 13 residues. For the CDR3, the DNA is TGTGCCAGCGTCCAGGCGGGGAATCAGCCCCAGCATTTT. Protein: CASVQAGNQPQHF.

The chain carries TRBV5-1 and TRBJ2-1; the match to TRBD2 covers 10 bases. Germline CDR1 and CDR2: SGHRS and YFSETQ. The CDR3 is made up of 19 amino acids. The V and J ends lost 5 bases and 0 bases, in that order; junction bases with no gene match: 14. CDR3 region: CASSSASGSSSSSYNEQFF. CDR3 DNA: TGCGCCAGCAGTAGCGCTAGCGGGAGCTCGTCAAGCTCCTACAATGAGCAGTTCTTC.

In this sample, this clone turned up once. The chain recombines TRBV9 with TRBJ2-1; TRBD2 matches 10 bases. The CDR3 length is 17 residues. CDR1 is SGDLS and CDR2 is YYNGEE in the germline V gene. With V trimmed by 0 bases and J by 8 bases, 11 bases remained unmatched. CDR3 coding DNA: TGTGCCAGCAGCGTAGCTCCCCTAGCGGGAGATATGGATGAGCAGTTCTTC. This encodes CASSVAPLAGDMDEQFF.

The V gene is TRBV25-1, the J gene TRBJ2-2; a weak D match, TRBD2 (6 bases). The V and J ends lost 2 bases and 1 base respectively, with 11 bases between them. The CDR3 has 16 residues. Germline CDR1 and CDR2: MGHDK and SYGVNS. The CDR3 DNA sequence: TGTGCCAGCAGTGAACCGGGACTCAAGAACACCGGGGAGCTGTTTTTT. Protein product: CASSEPGLKNTGELFF.

The V and J genes are TRBV4-2 and TRBJ1-5, with TRBD1 as a possible D gene (5 bases). This CDR3 is 15 amino acids long. Germline V lookup: CDR1 LGHNA, CDR2 YNFKEQ. Trimming stripped 2 bases from V and 6 bases from J, with 14 bases between. CDR3 DNA: TGTGCCAGCAGCCAACAGGGAGGCCTAATTCAGCCCCAGCATTTT. This codes for CASSQQGGLIQPQHF.

This sequence joins TRBV6-2 or TRBV6-3 and TRBJ2-6; 10 nucleotides line up with TRBD2. Losses at the gene ends were 4 bases for V and 0 bases for J; bases not matched to a gene: 6. In germline, CDR1 is MNHEY, CDR2 SVGEGT. The CDR3 spans 18 residues. CDR3 bases: TGTGCCAGCAGTTCCCTTAGCGGGGGGCCCTCTGGGGCCAACGTCCTGACTTTC. Translation: CASSSLSGGPSGANVLTF.

This clone appeared once. The chain is built from TRBV20-1 and TRBJ2-3; TRBD2 might be the D (5 bases). Germline CDR1 is DFQATT and CDR2 is SNEGSKA (reference sequence). This CDR3 is 11 amino acids long. V was trimmed by 5 bases and J by 8 bases, leaving 11 bases between them. The CDR3 region has the DNA TGCAGTGCTTCGATAGAGGGTACGCAGTATTTT. Protein sequence: CSASIEGTQYF.

The chain employs TRBV5-4 and TRBJ2-5; tentative D call: TRBD1 (6 bases). The CDR3 loop spans 17 amino acids. V gave up 3 bases and J gave up 4 bases, with 22 bases separating them. Germline CDR1 and CDR2: SGHNT and YYREEE (reference sequence). CDR3 nucleotides: TGTGCCAGCAGCTCTCGGATACAGGGATTCCTTCGAGAGACCCAGTACTTC. This translates into CASSSRIQGFLRETQYF.

This sequence joins TRBV29-1 and TRBJ1-4; possible D gene TRBD1, 6 bases. The CDR3 extends over 14 amino acids. The germline V gene has CDR1 SQVTM and CDR2 ANQGSEA. V dropped 7 bases and J dropped 5 bases, with 17 bases sitting between them. This CDR3 is CSAKIQGVNEKLFF. CDR3 nucleotides: TGCAGCGCAAAAATACAGGGAGTGAATGAAAAACTGTTTTTT.

This clone came up a few times. The J gene is TRBJ2-3, the V gene TRBV4-2, with a weak D call TRBD2 (5 bases). This CDR3 is built from 13 residues. Per the germline V gene, CDR1 is LGHNA and CDR2 is YNFKEQ. V was trimmed by 2 bases and J by 9 bases, leaving 12 bases between them. CDR3 in DNA: TGTGCCAGCAGCCAACTACCCCGCGGGACGCAGTATTTT. Amino acids: CASSQLPRGTQYF.

This clone was recorded once. This chain uses TRBV4-1 with TRBJ1-4, with a weak D call TRBD1 (5 bases). The germline CDR1 and CDR2 sequences are MGHRA and YSYEKL. This CDR3 comprises 14 residues. V lost 1 base and J lost 6, with 9 bases in between. The CDR3 region has the DNA TGCGCCAGCAGCCAAGCCCCGACAGATGAAAAACTGTTTTTT. As protein: CASSQAPTDEKLFF.

The chain combines TRBV7-2 with TRBJ2-1; D might be TRBD2 (5 bases). There are 12 residues in the CDR3. Germline CDR1 SGHTA, CDR2 FQGNSA. Trimming cost V 3 bases and J 11 bases, with 11 bases left between them. CDR3 coding DNA: TGTGCCAGCAGCTTGGACTGGAAACAGCAGTTCTTC. Amino acids: CASSLDWKQQFF.

The chain carries TRBV11-2 and TRBJ1-2, with D perhaps TRBD1 (6 bases). The V gene lost 0 bases and the J gene lost 2 bases, with 7 bases spanning the gap. CDR3 length: 14 amino acids. Germline CDR1 and CDR2: SGHAT and FQNNGV. The DNA for the CDR3 is TGTGCCAGCAGCTTAGATGACAGGAACTATGGCTACACCTTC. This encodes CASSLDDRNYGYTF.

This clone has just one count. The chain recombines TRBV5-4 with TRBJ2-5; 9 bases align to TRBD2. The CDR3 is made up of 14 amino acids. With 2 bases clipped from V and 5 bases from J, the junction kept 4 bases outside the gene matches. Germline V CDR1 and CDR2: SGHNT, YYREEE (reference sequence). CDR3 region: CASSFSGSSETQYF. CDR3 nucleotides: TGTGCCAGCAGCTTTAGCGGGAGCTCGGAGACCCAGTACTTC.

The chain links TRBV7-9 to TRBJ2-3; D may be TRBD2 (5 bases). Germline-derived CDR1 and CDR2 are SEHNR and FQNEAQ (reference sequence). V was clipped by 4 bases and J by 0 bases, with 8 bases between them. The CDR3 is made up of 14 amino acids. Here the CDR3 DNA reads TGTGCCAGCAGCTCGACTACCAGCACAGATACGCAGTATTTT. Translated, it gives CASSSTTSTDTQYF. The whole variable domain, remainder taken from reference TRBV7-9 and TRBJ2-3, is DTGVSQNPRHKITKRGQNVTFRCDPISEHNRLYWYRQTLGQGPEFLTYFQNEAQLEKSRLLSDRFSAERPKGSFSTLEIQRTEQGDSAMYLCASSSTTSTDTQYFGPGTRLTVL.

The chain has TRBV5-4 and TRBJ1-2; the match to TRBD1 covers 12 bases. The germline V gene has CDR1 SGHNT and CDR2 YYREEE (reference sequence). The junction had 16 bases not matched to a gene; V was cut back by 5 bases and J by 8 bases. The CDR3 contains 17 residues. The CDR3 reads CASRYGTPGQGAWGYTF. The CDR3 bases are TGTGCCAGCAGATATGGAACCCCGGGACAGGGGGCCTGGGGCTACACCTTC.

The chain combines TRBV10-3 with TRBJ1-1, with 8 positions matching TRBD1. Losses at the gene ends were 3 bases for V and 2 bases for J; bases not matched to a gene: 5. The CDR3 is 15 residues long. Per the germline V gene, CDR1 is ENHRY and CDR2 is SYGVKD. CDR3 protein: CAISDSTGVNTEAFF. CDR3 bases: TGTGCCATCAGTGACTCGACAGGGGTTAACACTGAAGCTTTCTTT.

V usage is TRBV5-4 and J usage is TRBJ1-1, with TRBD1 matching 8 bases. The CDR3 spans 16 residues. Germline V gene data show CDR1 as SGHNT and CDR2 as YYREEE (reference sequence). V gave up 1 base and J gave up 3 bases; unmatched junction bases: 8. This CDR3 reads CASSLFLSGGYTEAFF. DNA for the CDR3: TGTGCCAGCAGCTTGTTTCTTTCAGGGGGCTACACTGAAGCTTTCTTT.

The chain is built from TRBV28 and TRBJ2-7, with D uncertain. This CDR3 spans 13 amino acids. Looked up from germline, CDR1 is MDHEN and CDR2 is SYDVKM. With 5 bases removed from V and 2 bases from J, the gap between germline ends came to 10 bases. CDR3 nucleotides: TGTGCCAGCAGTCCCCTAATAGCCTACGAGCAGTACTTC. The encoded protein is CASSPLIAYEQYF.

The V call is TRBV19, the J call TRBJ2-1; no definite D call. Trimming stripped 3 bases from V and 9 bases from J, with 9 bases between. CDR1 is LNHDA and CDR2 is SQIVND in the germline V gene (reference sequence). The CDR3 length is 12 residues. The CDR3 spells CASSIYEFEQFF. In nucleotides, the CDR3 is TGTGCCAGTAGTATTTACGAGTTTGAGCAGTTCTTC.

Only one count was recorded for this clone. The rearrangement joins TRBV10-3 to TRBJ2-5; 8 positions match TRBD1. The CDR3 totals 15 residues. Germline loops: CDR1 ENHRY, CDR2 SYGVKD. V lost 2 bases and J lost 0; bases outside the gene matches: 2. The CDR3 here is CAISEGQGDQETQYF. Written as DNA, the CDR3 is TGTGCCATCAGTGAGGGACAGGGAGACCAAGAGACCCAGTACTTC.

There are a few counts of this clone. The chain joins TRBV4-3 to TRBJ2-2; the D gene is possibly TRBD2 (5 bases). The CDR3 spans 14 residues. Trimming stripped 3 bases from V and 6 bases from J, with 11 bases between. CDR1 and CDR2 from the germline V gene are LGHNA and YSLEER. The CDR3 reads CASSHTGNPGELFF. The CDR3 DNA reads as TGCGCCAGCAGCCATACGGGAAATCCCGGGGAGCTGTTTTTT.

This clone was detected once. This chain uses TRBV5-1 with TRBJ1-2, with D perhaps matching TRBD1 (5 bases). V lost 1 base to trimming and J lost 8 bases, with 18 bases between them. The CDR3 has 15 residues. Per the germline V gene, CDR1 is SGHRS and CDR2 is YFSETQ. The CDR3 nucleotides read TGCGCCAGCAGCTTGTTTTCAGGGTCCGTGGGCGGCTACACCTTC. Translated, it gives CASSLFSGSVGGYTF.

The chain recombines TRBV7-3 with TRBJ2-1; 10 bases match TRBD2. Germline loops: CDR1 SGHTA, CDR2 FQGTGA. V was pared by 5 bases and J by 4 bases, with 5 bases of the junction left unmatched. The CDR3 has 15 residues. CDR3 nucleotides: TGTGCCAGCAGCCAAACTAGCGGGGTTTACAATGAGCAGTTCTTC. It encodes CASSQTSGVYNEQFF.

V gene TRBV9 combines with J gene TRBJ2-5, with D maybe TRBD1 (6 bases). The CDR3 runs to 15 residues. V dropped 0 bases and J dropped 4 bases, with 13 bases sitting between them. From germline, CDR1 is SGDLS and CDR2 YYNGEE. The CDR3 sequence is CASSVEGVGGETQYF. The CDR3 DNA follows: TGTGCCAGCAGCGTAGAGGGGGTAGGGGGAGAGACCCAGTACTTC.

This rearrangement joins TRBV7-2 to TRBJ2-3, with 9 bases that match TRBD2. Germline assignment: CDR1 SGHTA and CDR2 FQGNSA. Germline trimming cut 2 bases from V and 6 bases from J; bases unmatched to any gene: 3. This CDR3 is built from 14 residues. For the CDR3, the DNA is TGTGCCAGCAGCTTAATGGCGGGGGGGGATACGCAGTATTTT. Translation gives CASSLMAGGDTQYF.

This chain uses TRBV9 with TRBJ1-2; no clear D. The CDR3 runs to 15 residues. Looked up from germline, CDR1 is SGDLS and CDR2 is YYNGEE. V gave up 3 bases and J gave up 0 bases, with 12 bases separating them. CDR3 coding DNA: TGTGCCAGCAGCGAGGGAGTTCATTCTAACTATGGCTACACCTTC. It translates to CASSEGVHSNYGYTF.